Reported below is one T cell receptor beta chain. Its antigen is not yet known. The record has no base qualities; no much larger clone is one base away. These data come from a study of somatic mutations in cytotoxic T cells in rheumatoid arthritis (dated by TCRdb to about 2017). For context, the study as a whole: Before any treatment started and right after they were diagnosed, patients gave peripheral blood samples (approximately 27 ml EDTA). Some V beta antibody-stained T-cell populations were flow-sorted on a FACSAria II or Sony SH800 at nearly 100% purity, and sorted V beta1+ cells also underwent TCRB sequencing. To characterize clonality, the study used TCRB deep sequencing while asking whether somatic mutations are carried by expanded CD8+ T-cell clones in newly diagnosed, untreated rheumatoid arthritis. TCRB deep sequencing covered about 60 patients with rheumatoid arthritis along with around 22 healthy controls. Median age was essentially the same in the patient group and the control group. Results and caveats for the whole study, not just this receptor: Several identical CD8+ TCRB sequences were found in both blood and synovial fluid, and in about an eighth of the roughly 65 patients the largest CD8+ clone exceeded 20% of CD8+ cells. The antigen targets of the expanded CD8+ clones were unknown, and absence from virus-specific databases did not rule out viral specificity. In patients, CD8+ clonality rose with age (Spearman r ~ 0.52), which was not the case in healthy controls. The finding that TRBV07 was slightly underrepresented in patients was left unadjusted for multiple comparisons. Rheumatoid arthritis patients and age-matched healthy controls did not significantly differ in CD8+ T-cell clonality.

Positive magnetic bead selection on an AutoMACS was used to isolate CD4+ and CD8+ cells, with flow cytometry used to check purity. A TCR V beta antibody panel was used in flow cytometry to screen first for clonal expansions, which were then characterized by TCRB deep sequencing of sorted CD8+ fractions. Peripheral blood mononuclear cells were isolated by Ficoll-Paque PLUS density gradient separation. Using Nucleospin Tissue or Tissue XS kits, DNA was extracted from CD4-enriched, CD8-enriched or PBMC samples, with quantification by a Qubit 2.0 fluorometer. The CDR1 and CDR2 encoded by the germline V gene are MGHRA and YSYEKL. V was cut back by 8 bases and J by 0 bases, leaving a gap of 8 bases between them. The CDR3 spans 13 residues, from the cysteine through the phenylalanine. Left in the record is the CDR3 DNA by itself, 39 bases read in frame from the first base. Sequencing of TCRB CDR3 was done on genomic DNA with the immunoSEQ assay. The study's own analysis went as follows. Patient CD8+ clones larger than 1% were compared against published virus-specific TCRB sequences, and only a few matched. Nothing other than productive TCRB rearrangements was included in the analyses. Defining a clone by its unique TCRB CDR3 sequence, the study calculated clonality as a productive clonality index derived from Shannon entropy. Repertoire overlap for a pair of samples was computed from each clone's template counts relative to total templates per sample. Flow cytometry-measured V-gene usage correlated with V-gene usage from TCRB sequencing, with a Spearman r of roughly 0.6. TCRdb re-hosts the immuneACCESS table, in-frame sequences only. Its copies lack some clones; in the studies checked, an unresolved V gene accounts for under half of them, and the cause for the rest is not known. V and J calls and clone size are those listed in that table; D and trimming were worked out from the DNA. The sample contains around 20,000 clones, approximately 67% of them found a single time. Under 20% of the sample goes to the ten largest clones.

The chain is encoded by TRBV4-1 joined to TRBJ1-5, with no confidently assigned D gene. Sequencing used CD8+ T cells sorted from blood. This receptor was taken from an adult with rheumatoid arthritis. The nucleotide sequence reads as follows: TGCGCCAGCGCGGGCCATAGCAATCAGCCCCAGCATTTT. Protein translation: CASAGHSNQPQHF.